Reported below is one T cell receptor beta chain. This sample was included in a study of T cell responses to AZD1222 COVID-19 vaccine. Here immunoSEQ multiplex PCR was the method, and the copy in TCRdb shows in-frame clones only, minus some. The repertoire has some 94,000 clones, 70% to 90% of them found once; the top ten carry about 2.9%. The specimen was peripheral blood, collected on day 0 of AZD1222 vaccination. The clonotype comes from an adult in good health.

CDR3 sequence (DNA): TGTGCCAGCTCCAAGTTCCCGGAAACCGGGGAGCTGTTTTTT. Protein: CASSKFPETGELFF. This chain joins TRBV7-3 and TRBJ2-2; D remains unclear. The CDR3 totals 14 residues. CDR1 is SGHTA and CDR2 is FQGTGA in the germline V gene. The ends were cut back, 8 bases at V and 5 bases at J, with 15 bases in the middle.